This T cell receptor (beta chain) was identified during a study of shared clonotypes between healthy human individuals. Overall study results and limits: Sharing of clonotypes among donors was expected to vary with sequencing depth.

Profiling relied on immunoSEQ multiplex PCR, and the TCRdb table lists in-frame clones only, not all of them. The data show approximately 1,000,000 clones, with 75% to 85% seen just once and 0.5% to 0.6% held by the top ten. With regard to this clone: The antigen remains unidentified.

The sample taken for sequencing was memory CD4+ T cells from PBMCs. Subset indicated: CD45RA-negative fraction. The TCR comes from a man between 18 and 29 years old in good health. Some clones in this sample may be carry-over from other donors' samples.

The DNA of the CDR3 is TGTGCCAGCAGTCAACAGGGGGCATACTCCTACGAGCAGTACTTC. It yields the protein CASSQQGAYSYEQYF. V usage is TRBV6-6 and J usage is TRBJ2-7, with 9 bases aligning to TRBD1. V dropped 5 bases and J dropped 0; count of bases not matched to a gene: 5. In germline, CDR1 is MNHNY, CDR2 SVGAGI (reference sequence). The length of the CDR3 is 15 residues.